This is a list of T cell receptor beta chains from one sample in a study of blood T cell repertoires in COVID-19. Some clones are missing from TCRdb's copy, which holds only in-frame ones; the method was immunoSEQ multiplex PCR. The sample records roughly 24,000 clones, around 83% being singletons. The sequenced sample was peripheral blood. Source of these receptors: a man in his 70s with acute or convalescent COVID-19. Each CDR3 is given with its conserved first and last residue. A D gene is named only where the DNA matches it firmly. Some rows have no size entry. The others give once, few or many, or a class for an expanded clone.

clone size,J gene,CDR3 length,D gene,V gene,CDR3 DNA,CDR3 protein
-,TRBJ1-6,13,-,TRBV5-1,TGCGCCAGCAGCTTGGAGGCGGGGGCACCCCTCCACTTT,CASSLEAGAPLHF
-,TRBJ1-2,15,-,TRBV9,TGTGCCAGCAGCCTACGACAGTCAACTATGTTGGGCTACACCTTC,CASSLRQSTMLGYTF
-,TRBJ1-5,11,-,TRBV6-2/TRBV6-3,TGTGCCAGCAGTCTCGGGGGGCCCCAGCATTTT,CASSLGGPQHF
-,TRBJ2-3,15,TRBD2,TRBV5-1,TGCGCCAGCAGTTTTAGCGGGACTAGCACAGATACGCAGTATTTT,CASSFSGTSTDTQYF
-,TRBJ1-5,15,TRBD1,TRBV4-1,TGCGCCAGCAGCCCCCGGGACAGGGGGGATCAGCCCCAGCATTTT,CASSPRDRGDQPQHF
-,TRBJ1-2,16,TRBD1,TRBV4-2,TGTGCCAGCAGCCCTCGGGGGACAGGAAAGGGATATGGCTACACCTTC,CASSPRGTGKGYGYTF
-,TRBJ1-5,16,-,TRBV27,TGTGCCAGCAGTTTATCATGGCGGCGAGGCAATCAGCCCCAGCATTTT,CASSLSWRRGNQPQHF
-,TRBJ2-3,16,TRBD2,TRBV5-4,TGTGCCAGCAGCTTGGTAGCGGGGGGACTCACAGATACGCAGTATTTT,CASSLVAGGLTDTQYF
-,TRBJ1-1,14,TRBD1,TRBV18,TGTGCCAGCTCAACGGGGACAGCAAACACTGAAGCTTTCTTT,CASSTGTANTEAFF
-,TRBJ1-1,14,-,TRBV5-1,TGCGCCAGCAGCTTGGAGGGGCGCGTCACTGAAGCTTTCTTT,CASSLEGRVTEAFF
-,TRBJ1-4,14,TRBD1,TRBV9,TGTGCCAGCAGCGAGACAGGGGGGAATGAAAAACTGTTTTTT,CASSETGGNEKLFF
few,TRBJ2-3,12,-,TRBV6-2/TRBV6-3,TGTGCCAGCAGTGGAGGGGGAGGGACGCAGTATTTT,CASSGGGGTQYF
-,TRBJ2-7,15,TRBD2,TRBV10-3,TGTGCCATCAAGAGACTAGCGGGATCTTCCTACGAGCAGTACTTC,CAIKRLAGSSYEQYF
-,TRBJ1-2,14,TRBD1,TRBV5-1,TGCGCCAGCGCCCAAGGACAGGCGCTCTATGGCTACACCTTC,CASAQGQALYGYTF
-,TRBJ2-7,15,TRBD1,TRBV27,TGTGCCAGCAGTTTAGGGATAGCAGGGGGCTACGAGCAGTACTTC,CASSLGIAGGYEQYF
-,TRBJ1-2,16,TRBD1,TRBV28,TGTGCCAGCAGTTCCTCTGGGACAGCCCGCAACTATGGCTACACCTTC,CASSSSGTARNYGYTF
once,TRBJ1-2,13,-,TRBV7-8,TGTGCCAGCAGCTTAGCGCGGAGGGACGGCTACACCTTC,CASSLARRDGYTF
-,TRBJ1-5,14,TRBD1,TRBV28,TGTGCCAGCAGGCAGACAGGGGCCAATCAGCCCCAGCATTTT,CASRQTGANQPQHF
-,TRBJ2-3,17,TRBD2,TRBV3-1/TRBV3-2,TGTGCCAGCAGCCAAGAACGCGGGGGGGCCGCAATAGATACGCAGTATTTT,CASSQERGGAAIDTQYF
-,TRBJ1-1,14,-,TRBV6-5,TGTGCCAGCAGTTCTAGGAGCCGCAATCCCGGGGCTTTCTTT,CASSSRSRNPGAFF
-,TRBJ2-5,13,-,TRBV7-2,TGTGCCAGCAGCTTCCCGGGTCAAGAGACCCAGTACTTC,CASSFPGQETQYF
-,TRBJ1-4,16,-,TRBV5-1,TGCGCCAGCAGCTTGGAGGGGCAGCCAACTAATGAAAAACTGTTTTTT,CASSLEGQPTNEKLFF
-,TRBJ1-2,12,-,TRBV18,TGTGCCAGCTCCCCCTGGGGGGGTGGCTACACCTTC,CASSPWGGGYTF
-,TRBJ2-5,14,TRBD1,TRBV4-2,TGTGCCAGCAGCCCCGGACAGGGAGAAGAGACCCAGTACTTC,CASSPGQGEETQYF